These 26 T cell receptor beta chains share one sample of origin, sequenced in a study of blood T cell repertoires in COVID-19 (dated by TCRdb to 2019 to 2021). Libraries were prepared through the immunoSEQ multiplex PCR assay. TCRdb carries this immuneACCESS record with in-frame sequences only. Its versions omit some clonotypes, under half of them owing to an unresolved V gene in the studies checked, with the rest unexplained. The sample table lists 150,000 or so clones, under 90% of them with a count of one. The biggest ten clones account for 0.5% to 0.65% of the sample. Sequenced: peripheral blood. These receptors originate from a man aged 60-69 years with acute or convalescent COVID-19.

The chain uses TRBV9 and TRBJ2-1; D gene ambiguous. V was cut by 3 bases and J by 0 bases, with 13 bases left in between. This CDR3 is built from 16 residues. The germline CDR1 and CDR2 sequences are SGDLS and YYNGEE. CDR3 in amino acids: CASSDSKRSSYNEQFF. In DNA, the CDR3 is TGTGCCAGCAGCGACAGCAAGAGAAGCTCCTACAATGAGCAGTTCTTC.

The chain couples TRBV7-2 to TRBJ2-7; 8 bases are a match to TRBD1. Germline assignment: CDR1 SGHTA and CDR2 FQGNSA. V lost 5 bases, J lost 3 bases, and 6 bases stayed unmatched. The CDR3 contains 14 residues. The CDR3 region is CASSPRQGYYEQYF. The CDR3 nucleotides are TGTGCCAGCAGCCCCCGACAGGGGTACTACGAGCAGTACTTC.

The chain uses TRBV10-2 and TRBJ2-1; 9 nucleotides align to TRBD1. V lost 9 bases to trimming and J lost 3 bases; unmatched junction nucleotides: 6. Germline CDR1 and CDR2: WSHSY and SAAADI. There are 14 residues in the CDR3. CDR3 region: CARDTGGLYNEQFF. CDR3 DNA: TGCGCCAGGGATACAGGGGGCCTCTACAATGAGCAGTTCTTC.

The table lists this clone with a count of one. This chain connects TRBV5-6 to TRBJ1-2; D not certain. The germline V and J ends were trimmed by 0 bases and 14 bases, with 17 bases remaining between them. This CDR3 has 13 amino acids. CDR1 and CDR2 from the germline V gene are SGHDT and YYEEEE. CDR3 in amino acids: CASSLARGGLLTF. CDR3 DNA sequence: TGTGCCAGCAGCTTGGCTCGGGGAGGATTGTTGACCTTC.

DNA for the CDR3: TGTGCCAGCAGCCAAGATACCCGGGCGGGAGATACGCAGTATTTT. This gives the protein CASSQDTRAGDTQYF. The chain combines TRBV3-1 (or the pseudogene TRBV3-2) with TRBJ2-3; possible D gene TRBD2, 5 bases. Germline loops: CDR1 LGHDT, CDR2 YNNKEL (reference sequence). The CDR3 has 15 residues. V was trimmed by 0 bases and J by 5 bases, leaving 12 bases between them.

This clone has just one count. The chain couples TRBV10-1 to TRBJ1-1, with D uncertain. Germline V gives CDR1 WNHNN, CDR2 SYGVQD (reference sequence). Trimming stripped 2 bases from V and 3 bases from J, with 13 bases between. CDR3 length: 15 residues. The CDR3 reads CASSERQALDTEAFF. For the CDR3, the DNA is TGCGCCAGCAGTGAGCGACAAGCTTTGGACACTGAAGCTTTCTTT.

V usage is TRBV9 and J usage is TRBJ2-5, with TRBD2 as a possible D gene (6 bases). CDR3 size: 16 residues. Germline CDR1 and CDR2: SGDLS and YYNGEE. Trimming pared 0 bases from V and 0 bases from J, leaving 12 bases between. The CDR3 is CASSVGRGLYQETQYF. The CDR3 DNA sequence: TGTGCCAGCAGCGTAGGACGGGGGTTGTACCAAGAGACCCAGTACTTC.

For the CDR3, the DNA is TGTGCCAGCAGTTCACAGGGAGGGAGCCCTGAAGCTTTCTTT. Protein: CASSSQGGSPEAFF. V gene TRBV28 combines with J gene TRBJ1-1; D is perhaps TRBD1 (6 bases). Germline V lookup: CDR1 MDHEN, CDR2 SYDVKM. Trimming shortened V by 4 bases and J by 6 bases, and 15 bases separated the two germline ends. This CDR3 is built from 14 residues.

In DNA, the CDR3 is TGTGCCAGCAGTTACTCGATCCAGCGGCGGGGCGAGCAGTACTTC. It is translated as CASSYSIQRRGEQYF. This chain uses TRBV6-5 with TRBJ2-7, with D possibly being TRBD2 (6 bases). The CDR3 is 15 amino acids. The germline V and J ends were trimmed by 0 bases and 6 bases, with 15 bases remaining between them. The germline V gene has CDR1 MNHEY and CDR2 SVGAGI.

V and J are TRBV3-1 (or the pseudogene TRBV3-2) and TRBJ1-1; 7 bases align to TRBD1. The CDR3 is 12 amino acids. Trimming at V came to 3 bases and at J to 10 bases, leaving 5 bases not matched to a gene. Germline V gives CDR1 LGHDT, CDR2 YNNKEL (reference sequence). CDR3 loop: CASSHRQGSAFF. As DNA, the CDR3 is TGTGCCAGCAGCCACCGACAGGGATCAGCTTTCTTT.

With respect to this clone: The sample has other DNA sequences that encode this CDR3 too. The chain has TRBV7-2 and TRBJ2-7; D unresolved. Deletions cut 5 bases from V and 0 bases from J, with 8 bases between. This CDR3 comprises 13 residues. CDR1 and CDR2 from the germline V gene are SGHTA and FQGNSA. The CDR3 region is CASSPPSSYEQYF. CDR3 bases: TGTGCCAGCAGCCCCCCTAGCTCCTACGAGCAGTACTTC.

As to this clone: Other nucleotide sequences from this sample produce the same CDR3. V gene TRBV9 combines with J gene TRBJ2-2; D not resolved. Trimming took 1 base from V and 4 from J, leaving 5 bases between them. CDR1 is SGDLS and CDR2 is YYNGEE in the germline V gene. There are 13 residues in the CDR3. CDR3 sequence reads: CASSVSGTGELFF. As DNA, the CDR3 is TGTGCCAGCAGCGTATCGGGCACCGGGGAGCTGTTTTTT.

The chain joins TRBV6-1 to TRBJ2-2; D ambiguous. Germline V gene lookup returns CDR1 MNHNS and CDR2 SASEGT. V dropped 2 bases and J dropped 2 bases, with 9 bases sitting between them. The CDR3 spans 15 residues. In nucleotides, the CDR3 is TGTGCCAGCAGTGAAAGAGACTTAAACACCGGGGAGCTGTTTTTT. Protein product: CASSERDLNTGELFF.

V usage is TRBV9 and J usage is TRBJ2-3, with TRBD2 matching over 14 bases. This CDR3 has 17 amino acids. From germline, CDR1 is SGDLS and CDR2 YYNGEE. V lost 0 bases to trimming and J lost 5 bases; unmatched junction nucleotides: 5. The CDR3 bases are TGTGCCAGCAGCGTAGCTCGGGGACTAGCGGGAGTAGATACGCAGTATTTT. This translates into CASSVARGLAGVDTQYF.

The chain combines TRBV3-1 (or the pseudogene TRBV3-2) with TRBJ2-7, with TRBD1 as a possible D gene (5 bases). This CDR3 region has 15 residues. The ends were cut back, 4 bases at V and 0 bases at J, with 13 bases in the middle. Per germline, CDR1 LGHDT and CDR2 YNNKEL (reference sequence). The CDR3 DNA sequence: TGTGCCAGCAGCCCCTCGCAGGGCCTCTCCTACGAGCAGTACTTC. Translated, it gives CASSPSQGLSYEQYF.

The chain is built from TRBV6-5 and TRBJ1-1; D gene unclear. Looked up from germline, CDR1 is MNHEY and CDR2 is SVGAGI. CDR3 length: 11 residues. V was trimmed by 8 bases and J by 9 bases, leaving 13 bases between them. The CDR3 loop is CASDMGGQAFF. DNA of the CDR3: TGTGCCAGCGACATGGGCGGGCAAGCTTTCTTT.

This chain links TRBV29-1 with TRBJ2-5; D ambiguous. Germline V lookup: CDR1 SQVTM, CDR2 ANQGSEA. The CDR3 is 11 residues long. V lost 6 bases, J lost 4 bases, and 9 bases lay in between. The CDR3 reads CSVEFRETQYF. CDR3 DNA sequence: TGCAGCGTCGAATTCCGAGAGACCCAGTACTTC.

The V and J genes are TRBV2 and TRBJ2-2; no clear D gene. CDR1 is SNHLY, CDR2 FYNNEI, per germline. The CDR3 contains 13 residues. V was shortened by 4 bases and J by 3 bases, with 6 bases between the two germline ends. The chain's CDR3 is CASSGGYTGELFF. In nucleotides, the CDR3 is TGTGCCAGCAGTGGCGGTTACACCGGGGAGCTGTTTTTT.

The V and J genes are TRBV10-3 and TRBJ1-4; unclear D gene. The V gene's germline CDR1 is ENHRY and CDR2 SYGVKD. The V end was cut by 8 bases, the J end by 3 bases, with 10 bases between. The CDR3 consists of 13 residues. This CDR3 reads CAISREANEKLFF. CDR3 bases: TGTGCCATCTCGCGGGAGGCTAATGAAAAACTGTTTTTT.

V and J are TRBV7-2 and TRBJ1-2; no clear D gene. V was pared by 1 base and J by 4 bases, with 10 bases between. The V gene's germline CDR1 is SGHTA and CDR2 FQGNSA. This CDR3 is built from 14 residues. The CDR3, as DNA: TGTGCCAGCAGCTTAGTCGGTCTCCTCTATGGCTACACCTTC. Its protein is CASSLVGLLYGYTF.

The V gene is TRBV6-4, the J gene TRBJ2-1; D ambiguous. CDR3 length equals 14 residues. Germline CDR1 reads MRHNA; CDR2 reads SNTAGT. V lost 4 bases and J 9 bases, leaving 16 bases between the germline ends. For the CDR3, the DNA is TGTGCCAGCAGTGGGTCGAGTGTGATCGCTGAGCAGTTCTTC. Residues: CASSGSSVIAEQFF.

The genes are TRBV7-2 and TRBJ2-1, with D maybe TRBD1 (5 bases). The V gene's germline CDR1 is SGHTA and CDR2 FQGNSA. The CDR3 contains 16 residues. Trimming took off 4 bases at V and 2 bases at J, with 15 bases between the two ends. The CDR3 loop reads CASSSTPQGTYNEQFF. The DNA of the CDR3 is TGTGCCAGCAGCTCGACCCCCCAGGGCACCTACAATGAGCAGTTCTTC.

V usage is TRBV14 and J usage is TRBJ1-5, with 7 bases fitting TRBD1. In germline, CDR1 is SGHDN, CDR2 FVKESK. Trimming at V came to 1 base and at J to 7 bases, leaving 13 bases not matched to a gene. The CDR3 totals 17 residues. CDR3 protein: CASSQGAGGTPSQPQHF. The CDR3 DNA reads as TGTGCCAGCAGCCAAGGAGCAGGGGGTACCCCAAGCCAGCCCCAGCATTTT.

This clone was observed once. This chain uses TRBV6-2 or TRBV6-3 with TRBJ2-2, with 7 bases fitting TRBD2. CDR1 and CDR2 from the germline V gene are MNHEY and SVGEGT. Trimming removed 2 bases from V and 5 bases from J; junction bases left unmatched: 5. This CDR3 contains 15 residues. CDR3 in amino acids: CASSYAAGATGELFF. CDR3 DNA sequence: TGTGCCAGCAGTTACGCGGCGGGAGCTACCGGGGAGCTGTTTTTT.

The V gene is TRBV4-3, the J gene TRBJ2-7; possible D gene TRBD1, 6 bases. The CDR3 is made up of 20 amino acids. Germline V gene lookup returns CDR1 LGHNA and CDR2 YSLEER. Trimming shortened V by 0 bases and J by 0 bases, and 24 bases separated the two germline ends. CDR3 protein: CASSQERTDSRTVSSYEQYF. The CDR3 DNA reads TGCGCCAGCAGCCAAGAGCGGACAGACTCCAGAACTGTAAGCTCCTACGAGCAGTACTTC.

The J gene is TRBJ2-1, the V gene TRBV25-1; 8 nucleotides line up with TRBD2. The CDR3 totals 15 residues. V dropped 7 bases and J dropped 2; count of bases not matched to a gene: 7. Per the germline V gene, CDR1 is MGHDK and CDR2 is SYGVNS. DNA for the CDR3: TGTGCCAGCACCCCGGGCGGGGGGCCCTACAATGAGCAGTTCTTC. Translated: CASTPGGGPYNEQFF.